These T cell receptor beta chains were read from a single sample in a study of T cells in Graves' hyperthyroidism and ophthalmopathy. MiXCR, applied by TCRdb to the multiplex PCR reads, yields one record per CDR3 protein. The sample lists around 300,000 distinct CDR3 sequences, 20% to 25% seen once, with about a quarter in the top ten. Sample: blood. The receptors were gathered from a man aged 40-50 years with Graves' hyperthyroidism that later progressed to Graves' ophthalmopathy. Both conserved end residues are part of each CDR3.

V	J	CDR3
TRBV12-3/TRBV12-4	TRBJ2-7	CASAGLAESYEQYF
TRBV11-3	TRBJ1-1	CASSLTGVAEAFF
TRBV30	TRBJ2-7	CAWSPRDKRQQYF
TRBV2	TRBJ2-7	CASNGRNSAYEQYF
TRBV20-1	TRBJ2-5	CSASEQEMAQYF
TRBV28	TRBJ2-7	CASSLSRAGVEGYEQYF
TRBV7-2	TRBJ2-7	CASSSRGEGNEQYF
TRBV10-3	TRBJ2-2	CAISRGQGAGELFF
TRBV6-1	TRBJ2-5	CASSRTLAGEETQYF
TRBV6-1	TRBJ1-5	CASSTSDRGHQPQHF
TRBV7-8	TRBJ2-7	CASSSRQGWAYEQYF
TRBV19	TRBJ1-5	CASSLRDRGRNQPQHF
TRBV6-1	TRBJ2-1	CASRGTSGSNEQFF
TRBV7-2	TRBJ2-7	CASSLGGPLSGMDF
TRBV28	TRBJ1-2	CASSMEGSNYGYTF
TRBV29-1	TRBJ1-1	CSVQMGQGGTTAFF
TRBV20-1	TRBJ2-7	CSATRTSGRASTYEQYF
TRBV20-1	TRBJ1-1	CSATGRPGRVTEAFF
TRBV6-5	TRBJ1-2	CASSYIRDRYASGYTF
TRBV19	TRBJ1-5	CASRDVGHQPQHF
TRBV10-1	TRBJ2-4	CASSEGQGAEKNIQYF
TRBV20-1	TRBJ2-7	CSARVGTGGNEQYF
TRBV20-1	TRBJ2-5	CSAREGVLSQYF
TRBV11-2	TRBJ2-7	CASRSVGLAGVHEQYF
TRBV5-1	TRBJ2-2	CASSGDGELFF
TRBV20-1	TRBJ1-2	CSARETGYGYTF
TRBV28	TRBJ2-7	CASSFAGASWLYEQYF
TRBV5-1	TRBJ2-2	CASSVTIDRGNTGELFF
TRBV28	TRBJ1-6	CASSLGQLPPLHF
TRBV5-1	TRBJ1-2	CASSLDGNSYGYTF
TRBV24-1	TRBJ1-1	CATSDSTGPNTEAFF
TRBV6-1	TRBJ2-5	CASSSGGQTFRRVQYF
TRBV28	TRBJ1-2	CASSEDRDGYTF
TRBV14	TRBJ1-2	CASSQRPMSEGGGYTF
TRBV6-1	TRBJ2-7	CASSEGGLGYEQYF
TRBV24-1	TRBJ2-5	CATSGLTQETQYF
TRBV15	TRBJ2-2	CATRRLASTGELFF
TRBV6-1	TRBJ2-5	CASSLQGQGETQYF
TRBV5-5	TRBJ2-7	CASRTRNSGTAYEQYF
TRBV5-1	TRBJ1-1	CASSLGWGQGLMNTEAFF
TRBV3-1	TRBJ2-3	CASSQVDSTDTQYF
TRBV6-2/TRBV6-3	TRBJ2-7	CASSYTDSSPEQYF
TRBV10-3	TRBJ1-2	CAISGGNPRSYGYTF